Below are 21 T cell receptor beta chains sequenced from a single sample in a study of blood T cell repertoires in COVID-19. Using immunoSEQ multiplex PCR, the repertoire was profiled, and TCRdb retains in-frame clones only, with some absent. The profile shows around 68,000 clones, 80% to 90% of them singletons. The sample was peripheral blood. The receptors shown here come from a man in his forties or fifties with active COVID-19.

The V call is TRBV19, the J call TRBJ2-4; 8 positions agree with TRBD1. Germline CDR1 reads LNHDA; CDR2 reads SQIVND (reference sequence). Unmatched junction bases numbered 12, after V lost 1 base and J lost 4 bases. The CDR3 is 18 amino acids. CDR3 amino acids: CASSIGMGQGAGKNIQYF. CDR3 sequence (DNA): TGTGCCAGTAGTATAGGAATGGGTCAGGGGGCGGGTAAAAACATTCAGTACTTC.

This clone came up once. This chain uses TRBV9 with TRBJ2-7; 9 nucleotides align to TRBD2. The CDR3 contains 15 residues. The germline CDR1 and CDR2 sequences are SGDLS and YYNGEE. Unmatched junction bases numbered 4, after V lost 0 bases and J lost 3 bases. The CDR3 DNA reads TGTGCCAGCAGCGTAGATGCTAGCGGGGACTACGAGCAGTACTTC. Its translation is CASSVDASGDYEQYF.

This clone is a singleton in its sample. The V call is TRBV5-4, the J call TRBJ1-5; D is unclear. The CDR3 is 14 residues long. The germline CDR1 and CDR2 sequences are SGHNT and YYREEE (reference sequence). V was clipped by 0 bases and J by 2 bases, with 6 bases between them. The CDR3 sequence: CASSLAGGNQPQHF. CDR3 nucleotides: TGTGCCAGCAGCTTGGCCGGTGGCAATCAGCCCCAGCATTTT.

This chain links TRBV4-2 with TRBJ1-4; 10 bases are shared with TRBD1. Germline CDR1 is LGHNA and CDR2 is YNFKEQ. V dropped 4 bases and J dropped 7; count of bases not matched to a gene: 9. The CDR3 loop spans 16 amino acids. The CDR3: CASSPIDRGRFEKLFF. DNA for the CDR3: TGTGCCAGCAGCCCGATAGACAGGGGGCGCTTTGAAAAACTGTTTTTT.

V and J are TRBV7-9 and TRBJ2-5; no clear D. CDR3 length: 13 residues. From germline, CDR1 is SEHNR and CDR2 FQNEAQ (reference sequence). Trimming pared 3 bases from V and 13 bases from J, leaving 18 bases between. CDR3 in amino acids: CASSFSDSTPPYF. CDR3 bases: TGTGCCAGCAGCTTCTCAGACTCCACCCCGCCGTACTTC.

The V call is TRBV7-2, the J call TRBJ2-5; tentative D call: TRBD1 (6 bases). V lost 1 base to trimming and J lost 3 bases, with 15 bases between them. Germline CDR1 and CDR2: SGHTA and FQGNSA. The CDR3 runs to 16 residues. The CDR3 bases are TGTGCCAGCAGCTTAGTGGGCAGGGGAGCGGAAGAGACCCAGTACTTC. As protein: CASSLVGRGAEETQYF. Filled out from reference TRBV7-2 and TRBJ2-5, the complete variable domain reads GAGVSQSPSNKVTEKGKDVELRCDPISGHTALYWYRQSLGQGLEFLIYFQGNSAPDKSGLPSDRFSAERTGGSVSTLTIQRTQQEDSAVYLCASSLVGRGAEETQYFGPGTRLLVL.

This clone was counted between two and nine times. The rearrangement links TRBV15 to TRBJ2-6, with D uncertain. Germline-derived CDR1 and CDR2 are LNHNV and YYDKDF (reference sequence). V dropped 5 bases and J dropped 0 bases, with 8 bases sitting between them. The CDR3 loop spans 15 amino acids. This chain's CDR3 is CATSFPSSGANVLTF. Here the CDR3 DNA reads TGTGCCACCAGCTTCCCCAGCTCTGGGGCCAACGTCCTGACTTTC. The full variable domain, its missing parts supplied by reference TRBV15 and TRBJ2-6, is DAMVIQNPRYQVTQFGKPVTLSCSQTLNHNVMYWYQQKSSQAPKLLFHYYDKDFNNEADTPDNFQSRRPNTSFCFLDIRSPGLGDTAMYLCATSFPSSGANVLTFGAGSRLTVL.

This chain joins TRBV30 and TRBJ1-4; 7 bases fit TRBD1. The V gene's germline CDR1 is GTSNPN and CDR2 SVGIG (reference sequence). This CDR3 has 15 amino acids. Germline trimming cut 1 base from V and 4 bases from J; bases unmatched to any gene: 6. The CDR3 sequence is CAWSAWGQNNEKLFF. The DNA of the CDR3 is TGTGCCTGGAGTGCGTGGGGACAGAATAATGAAAAACTGTTTTTT. The variable domain in full, with the rest retrieved from reference TRBV30 and TRBJ1-4, is SQTIHQWPATLVQPVGSPLSLECTVEGTSNPNLYWYRQAAGRGLQLLFYSVGIGQISSEVPQNLSASRPQDRQFILSSKKLLLSDSGFYLCAWSAWGQNNEKLFFGSGTQLSVL.

The rearrangement uses TRBV2 and TRBJ2-2, with D perhaps matching TRBD1 (6 bases). The CDR3 is made up of 14 amino acids. Germline CDR1 is SNHLY and CDR2 is FYNNEI. Trimming took off 4 bases at V and 6 bases at J, with 12 bases between the two ends. CDR3 residues: CASSVTQGAGELFF. The CDR3 DNA sequence: TGTGCCAGCAGTGTAACACAGGGAGCCGGGGAGCTGTTTTTT.

V and J are TRBV12-3 or TRBV12-4 and TRBJ2-7, with D possibly being TRBD1 (5 bases). Trimming pared 4 bases from V and 4 bases from J, leaving 11 bases between. This CDR3 has 13 amino acids. In DNA form, the CDR3 reads TGTGCCAGCAGTTCGGGCAGGGCTTACGAGCAGTACTTC. This gives the protein CASSSGRAYEQYF.

This chain uses TRBV24-1 with TRBJ1-2; 7 bases agree with TRBD1. The CDR3 runs 14 residues. In germline, CDR1 is KGHDR, CDR2 SFDVKD. Losses at the gene ends were 4 bases for V and 4 bases for J; bases not matched to a gene: 5. Here the CDR3 reads CATSEPTGSYGYTF. The CDR3 nucleotides are TGTGCCACCAGTGAACCGACAGGGAGCTATGGCTACACCTTC.

V gene TRBV7-2 combines with J gene TRBJ1-3; the D is unclear. V shed 5 bases and J shed 4 bases, with 21 bases lying between them. The germline CDR1 and CDR2 sequences are SGHTA and FQGNSA. The CDR3 totals 17 residues. The CDR3 protein is CASSRTGGQQGGNTIYF. As DNA, the CDR3 is TGTGCCAGCAGCCGCACCGGAGGCCAGCAAGGGGGAAACACCATATATTTT.

The rearrangement links TRBV4-1 to TRBJ1-1, with 8 bases fitting TRBD1. The CDR3 is 15 amino acids. The V gene's germline CDR1 is MGHRA and CDR2 YSYEKL. Trimming removed 3 bases from V and 4 bases from J; junction bases left unmatched: 7. The CDR3 sequence is CASSQTGQGSTEAFF. In DNA form, the CDR3 reads TGCGCCAGCAGCCAGACAGGACAGGGTTCCACTGAAGCTTTCTTT.

This sequence joins TRBV18 and TRBJ2-2; 8 bases are a match to TRBD2. The length of the CDR3 is 19 residues. Germline V CDR1 and CDR2: KGHSH, LQKENI. With V trimmed by 2 bases and J by 0 bases, 11 bases remained unmatched. The DNA of the CDR3 is TGTGCCAGCTCACCAATGGCTAGCGGGCCTTTCGCGAACACCGGGGAGCTGTTTTTT. Translation gives CASSPMASGPFANTGELFF.

The V gene is TRBV6-2 or TRBV6-3, the J gene TRBJ2-1, with unresolved D. CDR1 is MNHEY, CDR2 SVGEGT, per germline. This CDR3 is built from 13 residues. V was clipped by 6 bases and J by 0 bases, with 6 bases between them. CDR3 in DNA: TGTGCCAGCAGCCCGAGCTCCTACAATGAGCAGTTCTTC. Protein product: CASSPSSYNEQFF.

The chain combines TRBV7-9 with TRBJ2-5; D is uncertain. V was clipped by 2 bases and J by 5 bases, with 12 bases between them. CDR1 and CDR2 from the germline V gene are SEHNR and FQNEAQ (reference sequence). CDR3 length: 14 amino acids. CDR3 residues: CASSLFSVLETQYF. CDR3 nucleotide sequence: TGTGCCAGCAGCTTATTCTCCGTTCTTGAGACCCAGTACTTC.

The rearrangement joins TRBV7-9 to TRBJ1-2, with 10 bases that match TRBD1. There are 14 residues in the CDR3. Looked up from germline, CDR1 is SEHNR and CDR2 is FQNEAQ (reference sequence). J gave up 4 bases and V 5 bases, and 4 bases lay outside the gene matches. The CDR3 DNA sequence: TGTGCCAGCAGCCGGGACAGGGGAGGCTATGGCTACACCTTC. This translates into CASSRDRGGYGYTF. The whole variable domain, remainder taken from reference TRBV7-9 and TRBJ1-2, is DTGVSQNPRHKITKRGQNVTFRCDPISEHNRLYWYRQTLGQGPEFLTYFQNEAQLEKSRLLSDRFSAERPKGSFSTLEIQRTEQGDSAMYLCASSRDRGGYGYTFGSGTRLTVV.

V gene TRBV28 combines with J gene TRBJ1-2; TRBD1 matches 9 bases. The CDR3 consists of 13 residues. V lost 10 bases, J lost 7 bases, and 10 bases stayed unmatched. Germline-derived CDR1 and CDR2 are MDHEN and SYDVKM. The CDR3 is CATVPDRGFGYTF. CDR3 nucleotides: TGTGCCACCGTACCCGACAGGGGGTTTGGCTACACCTTC.

The J gene is TRBJ2-7, the V gene TRBV5-6; D is possibly TRBD1 (6 bases). The V gene lost 0 bases and the J gene lost 6 bases, with 13 bases spanning the gap. The CDR3 has 14 amino acids. The germline CDR1 and CDR2 sequences are SGHDT and YYEEEE. Here the CDR3 DNA reads TGTGCCAGCAGCTTGGGATTCGGCAGGGGCGAGCAGTACTTC. The encoded protein is CASSLGFGRGEQYF.

This chain links TRBV12-3 or TRBV12-4 with TRBJ2-4, with 7 positions matching TRBD2. V shed 3 bases and J 5 bases; nucleotides not matched to a gene: 1. The CDR3 spans 13 residues. CDR3 nucleotides: TGTGCCAGCAGTTTGGGGGGGGAAAACATTCAGTACTTC. As protein: CASSLGGENIQYF.

The J gene is TRBJ1-6, the V gene TRBV5-4; 9 positions agree with TRBD1. There are 15 residues in the CDR3. The J segment lost 5 bases and the V segment lost 4 bases, leaving 4 bases of the junction unmatched. The V gene's germline CDR1 is SGHNT and CDR2 YYREEE (reference sequence). The chain's CDR3 is CASSPGTGHNSPLHF. As DNA, the CDR3 is TGTGCCAGCAGCCCGGGGACAGGGCATAATTCACCCCTCCACTTT.